The T cell receptor (beta chain) described here comes from a study of identical twins. Each CDR3 protein is one row after TCRdb ran MiXCR on the 5' RACE reads. Of hundreds of thousands of distinct CDR3 sequences listed, roughly 8% are singletons. Whole-study results and caveats: There were fewer insertions in abundant cord blood beta clonotypes, but memory repertoires showed no such pattern.

This clonotype has only a few counts. The antigen remains undetermined. Looked up from germline, CDR1 is LGHDT and CDR2 is YNNKEL (reference sequence). CDR3 length equals 16 residues. The V and J ends lost 4 bases and 6 bases, in that order; junction bases with no gene match: 9. These data are also associated with another study on yellow fever vaccine responses in identical twins.

The sequence was collected from a woman aged 18 to 35 in good health. This chain joins TRBV3-1 and TRBJ2-7, with 13 bases identical to TRBD2. Source material: PBMCs. The CDR3 sequence is CASSLRGLAGDSEQYF. The DNA of the CDR3 is TGTGCCAGCAGCCTTAGAGGACTAGCGGGAGATAGCGAGCAGTACTTC.